This T cell receptor (beta chain) appears in the sequencing data of a study of OX40 agonist ivuxolimab in advanced cancers. Across the study: Of mixed ages from about 20 to 90 and averaging roughly 66 years, the group was roughly 83% male. General study points: CD4+ and CD8+ blood T cells expanded clonally by week 6 at 0.1 to 3.0 mg/kg. Partial responders receiving 0.1-3.0 mg/kg showed among the lowest clonal expansion.

From germline, CDR1 is SGHTA and CDR2 FQGTGA. There are 14 residues in the CDR3. Trimming at V came to 2 bases and at J to 8 bases, leaving 7 bases not matched to a gene. Concerning this clone: Its antigen is not known.

This table comes from immunoSEQ multiplex PCR, and its TCRdb copy is limited to in-frame clones, with some not included. The sample has about 27,000 clones, around 86% seen once. The clonotype originates from an adult with an advanced solid tumor such as melanoma, head and neck, liver or kidney cancer. Sequenced here: CD4+ or CD8+ T cells sorted from blood, sampled in a trial of the OX40 agonist ivuxolimab. The chain couples TRBV7-3 to TRBJ1-2; 8 positions match TRBD1. DNA of the CDR3: TGTGCCAGCAGCTTAGAGGAGACAGGGGTCGGCTACACCTTC. Translation: CASSLEETGVGYTF.